The subject of this entry is one T cell receptor (beta chain). What it recognizes is unknown. This record comes from a study of T cells in Graves' hyperthyroidism and ophthalmopathy. Background on the study: Peripheral blood collection took place at initial diagnosis, before any treatment.

J lost 7 bases, V lost 6 bases, and 6 bases had no gene match. Germline CDR1 and CDR2: MNHNS and SASEGT. This CDR3 has 13 amino acids. Study conclusions and caveats: A model built on 13 V-J features separated ophthalmopathy from stable hyperthyroidism.

Each ophthalmopathy patient scored at least 3 on the Clinical Activity Score and at least 4 on NOSPECS grade, with duration under 3 months. Uncontrolled infection, other autoimmune disease, pregnancy or lactation barred patients from enrollment. RNA transcripts provided the source from which TCR beta CDR3 regions were amplified. An initial round of RT-PCR targeting the TCR CDR3 relied on the HTBI primer set. TCRdb reprocessed the multiplex PCR reads with MiXCR, giving one entry per CDR3 protein. The sample has hundreds of thousands of distinct CDR3 sequences, about a fifth seen once. The rearrangement links TRBV6-1 to TRBJ2-5, with TRBD1 matching over 9 bases. This TCR was recovered from a man aged 30 to 45 with Graves' ophthalmopathy. Specimen: blood. DNA for the CDR3: TGTGCCAGCAGCACAGGGGGCGCGGGGACCCAGTACTTC. It translates to CASSTGGAGTQYF.